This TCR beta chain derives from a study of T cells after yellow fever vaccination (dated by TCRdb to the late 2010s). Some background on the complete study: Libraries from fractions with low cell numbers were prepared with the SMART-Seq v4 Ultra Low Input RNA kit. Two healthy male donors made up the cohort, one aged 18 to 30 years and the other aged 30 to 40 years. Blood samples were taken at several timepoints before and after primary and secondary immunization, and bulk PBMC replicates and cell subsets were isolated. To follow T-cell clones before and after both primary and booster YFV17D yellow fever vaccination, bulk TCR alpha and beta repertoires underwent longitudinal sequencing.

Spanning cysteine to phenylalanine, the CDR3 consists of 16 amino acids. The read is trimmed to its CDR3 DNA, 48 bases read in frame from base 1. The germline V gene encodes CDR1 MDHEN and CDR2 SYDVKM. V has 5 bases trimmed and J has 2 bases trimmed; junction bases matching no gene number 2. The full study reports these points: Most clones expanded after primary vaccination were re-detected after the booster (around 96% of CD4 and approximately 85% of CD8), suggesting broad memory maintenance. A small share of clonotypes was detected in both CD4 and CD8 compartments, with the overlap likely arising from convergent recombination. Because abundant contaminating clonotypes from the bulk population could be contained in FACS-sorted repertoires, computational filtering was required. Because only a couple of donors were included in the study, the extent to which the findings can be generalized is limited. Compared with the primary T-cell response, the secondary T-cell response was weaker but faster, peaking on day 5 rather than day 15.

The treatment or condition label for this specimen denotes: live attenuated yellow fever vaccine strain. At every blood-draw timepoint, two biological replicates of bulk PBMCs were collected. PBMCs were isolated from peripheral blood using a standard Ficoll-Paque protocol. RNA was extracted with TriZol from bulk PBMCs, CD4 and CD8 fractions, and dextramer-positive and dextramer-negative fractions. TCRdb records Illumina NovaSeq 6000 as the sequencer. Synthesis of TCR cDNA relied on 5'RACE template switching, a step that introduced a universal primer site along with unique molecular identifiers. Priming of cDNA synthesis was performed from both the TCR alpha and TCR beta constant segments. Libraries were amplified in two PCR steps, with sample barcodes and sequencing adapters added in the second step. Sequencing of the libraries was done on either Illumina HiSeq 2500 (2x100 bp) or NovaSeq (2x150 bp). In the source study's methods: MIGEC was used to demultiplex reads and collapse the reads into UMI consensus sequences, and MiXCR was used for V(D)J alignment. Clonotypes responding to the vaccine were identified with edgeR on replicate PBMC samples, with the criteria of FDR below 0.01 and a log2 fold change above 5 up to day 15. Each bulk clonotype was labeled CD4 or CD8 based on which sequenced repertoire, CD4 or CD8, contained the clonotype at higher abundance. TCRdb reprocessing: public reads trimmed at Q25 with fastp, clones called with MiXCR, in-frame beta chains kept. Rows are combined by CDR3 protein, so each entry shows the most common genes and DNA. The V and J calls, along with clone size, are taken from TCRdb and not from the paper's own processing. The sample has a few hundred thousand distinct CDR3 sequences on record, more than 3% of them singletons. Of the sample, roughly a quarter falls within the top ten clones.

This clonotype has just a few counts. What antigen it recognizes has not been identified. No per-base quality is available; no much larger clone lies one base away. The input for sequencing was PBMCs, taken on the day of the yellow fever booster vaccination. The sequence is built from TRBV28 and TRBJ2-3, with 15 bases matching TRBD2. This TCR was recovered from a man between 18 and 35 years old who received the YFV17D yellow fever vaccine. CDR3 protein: CASSGTSGGPTDTQYF. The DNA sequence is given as TGTGCCAGCAGTGGGACTAGCGGGGGGCCCACAGATACGCAGTATTTT.